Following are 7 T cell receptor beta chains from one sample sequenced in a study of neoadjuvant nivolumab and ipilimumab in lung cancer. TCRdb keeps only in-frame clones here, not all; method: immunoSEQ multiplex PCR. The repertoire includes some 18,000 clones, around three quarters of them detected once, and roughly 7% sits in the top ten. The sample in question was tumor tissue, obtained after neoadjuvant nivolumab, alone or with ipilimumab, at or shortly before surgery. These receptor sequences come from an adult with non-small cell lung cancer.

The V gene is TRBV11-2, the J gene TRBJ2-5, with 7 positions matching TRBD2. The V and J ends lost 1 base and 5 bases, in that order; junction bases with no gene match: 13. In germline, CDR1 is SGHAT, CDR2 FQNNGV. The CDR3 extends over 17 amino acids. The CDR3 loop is CASSLGLAVPGGETQYF. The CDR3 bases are TGTGCCAGCAGCTTAGGTTTAGCTGTTCCCGGGGGGGAGACCCAGTACTTC.

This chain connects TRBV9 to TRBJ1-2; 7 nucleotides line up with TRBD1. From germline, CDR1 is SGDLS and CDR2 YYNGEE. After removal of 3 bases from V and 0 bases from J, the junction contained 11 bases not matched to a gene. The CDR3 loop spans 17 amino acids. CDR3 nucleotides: TGTGCCAGCAGCGCCCCCAAAGGACAGGCTACTAACTATGGCTACACCTTC. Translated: CASSAPKGQATNYGYTF.

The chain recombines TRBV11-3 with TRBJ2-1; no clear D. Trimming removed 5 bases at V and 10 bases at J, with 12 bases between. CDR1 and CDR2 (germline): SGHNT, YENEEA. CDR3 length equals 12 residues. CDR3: CASSLQIGEQFF. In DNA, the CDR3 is TGTGCCAGCAGCCTACAAATAGGGGAGCAGTTCTTC.

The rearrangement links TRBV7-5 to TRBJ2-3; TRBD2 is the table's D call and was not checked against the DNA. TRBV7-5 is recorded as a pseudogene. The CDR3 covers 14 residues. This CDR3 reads CARSATSESDTQYF. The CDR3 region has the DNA TGTGCCAGAAGCGCAACTAGCGAGTCAGATACGCAGTATTTT.

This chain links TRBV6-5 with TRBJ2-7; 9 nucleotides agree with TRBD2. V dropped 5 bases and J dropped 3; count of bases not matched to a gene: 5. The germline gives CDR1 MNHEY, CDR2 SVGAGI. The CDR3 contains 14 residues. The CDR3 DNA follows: TGTGCCAGCAGTAACCTACTAGCGGGCTACGAGCAGTACTTC. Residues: CASSNLLAGYEQYF.

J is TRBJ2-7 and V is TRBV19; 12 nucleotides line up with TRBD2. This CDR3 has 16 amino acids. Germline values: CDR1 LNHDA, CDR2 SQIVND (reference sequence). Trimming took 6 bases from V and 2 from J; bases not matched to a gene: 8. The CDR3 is CASRGGGLAGTYEQYF. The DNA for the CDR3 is TGTGCCAGTAGGGGCGGAGGACTAGCGGGAACCTACGAGCAGTACTTC.

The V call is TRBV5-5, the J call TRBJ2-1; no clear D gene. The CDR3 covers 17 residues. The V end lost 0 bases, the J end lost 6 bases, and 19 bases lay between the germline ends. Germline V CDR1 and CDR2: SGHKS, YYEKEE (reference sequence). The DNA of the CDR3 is TGTGCCAGCAGCTTGGAGCCGGGCCCCCTGATCCCCAATGAGCAGTTCTTC. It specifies CASSLEPGPLIPNEQFF.